This is a list of T cell receptor beta chains from one sample in a study of early T cells in non-severe SARS-CoV-2 infection. Via MiXCR, TCRdb re-called the 5' RACE reads, giving one row per CDR3 protein. Among tens of thousands of distinct CDR3 sequences listed, roughly 4.4% were seen once. The sequencing input was whole blood. These receptors were taken from an adult who was a healthcare worker with PCR-confirmed SARS-CoV-2 infection or an uninfected control (not recorded which). Both conserved end residues are part of each CDR3. Fields, in order: J gene, D gene, clone size, V gene, CDR3 DNA, CDR3 protein. D genes are given only for firm matches. Only some rows state a clone size, as once, few, many or a class for expanded clones.

>TRBJ2-7|NA|few|TRBV3-1
TGTGCCAGCAGCCAAGATCGGTACGAGCAGTACTTC
CASSQDRYEQYF
>TRBJ1-2|NA|few|TRBV11-2
TGTGCCAGCAGCCCCCTATGGGAAGAAGGCTACACCTTC
CASSPLWEEGYTF
>TRBJ2-3|NA|many|TRBV30
TGTGCCTGGCAGGGAAGGGATACGCAGTATTTT
CAWQGRDTQYF
>TRBJ1-5|TRBD1|many|TRBV19
TGTGCCAGTAGTGGGACAGACTCTAGCAATCAGCCCCAGCATTTT
CASSGTDSSNQPQHF
>TRBJ1-1|NA|many|TRBV3-1
TGTGCCAGCAGCTCTACAGGGTTTGGGAACACTGAAGCTTTCTTT
CASSSTGFGNTEAFF
>TRBJ1-4|TRBD1|few|TRBV27
TGTGCCAGCAGTTTAACATTATGGGACAGCAATGAAAAACTGTTTTTT
CASSLTLWDSNEKLFF
>TRBJ2-7|NA|many|TRBV7-2
TGTGCCAGCAGCTTTGTTGGGGACGAGCAGTACTTC
CASSFVGDEQYF
>TRBJ2-7|NA|many|TRBV27
TGTGCCAGCAGTTTAGGGCCAGCCTACGAGCAGTACTTC
CASSLGPAYEQYF
>TRBJ1-2|TRBD1|many|TRBV10-3
TGTGCCACCGTGGCCGAAGGGACAGTCTATGGCTACACCTTC
CATVAEGTVYGYTF
>TRBJ2-3|TRBD1|many|TRBV11-2
TGTGCCAGCAGCCCTAGGACAGGGGGAGATACGCAGTATTTT
CASSPRTGGDTQYF
>TRBJ1-2|NA|many|TRBV29-1
TGCAGCGCGGGCAAAGGGGACTATGGCTACACCTTC
CSAGKGDYGYTF
>TRBJ2-7|NA|many|TRBV5-8
TGTGCCAGCAGCTTTCCCCTCGCCGAGCAGTACTTC
CASSFPLAEQYF
>TRBJ2-3|NA|many|TRBV11-2
TGTGCCAGCAGCTTAGACGCAGGGTTCACAGATACGCAGTATTTT
CASSLDAGFTDTQYF
>TRBJ2-3|NA|few|TRBV7-6
TGTGCCAGCAGCTGGCCGGGGGAAACAGATACGCAGTATTTT
CASSWPGETDTQYF
>TRBJ2-1|TRBD2|few|TRBV3-1
TGTGCCAGCAGCCAGGGAGGGGCCCCCTACAATGAGCAGTTCTTC
CASSQGGAPYNEQFF
>TRBJ1-1|NA|many|TRBV7-2
TGTGCCAGCAGCCTTCCCATGAACACTGAAGCTTTCTTT
CASSLPMNTEAFF
>TRBJ2-3|NA|many|TRBV10-3
TGTGCCATCAGTGAGGGGACTTATCTCTCCACAGATACGCAGTATTTT
CAISEGTYLSTDTQYF
>TRBJ2-7|TRBD1|NA|TRBV18
TGTGCCAGCTCACCGGCGGGGACAGGGGTACCCGAGCAGTACTTC
CASSPAGTGVPEQYF
>TRBJ2-4|NA|many|TRBV6-2/TRBV6-3
TGTGCCAGCAGGGCTCTGGGGGGAGAAAACATTCAGTACTTC
CASRALGGENIQYF
>TRBJ2-7|TRBD2|NA|TRBV5-1
TGCGCCAGCAGCTTGGCGCAGGTTCCGGGACTAGCGGCAAACCCGTCAAACTACGAGCAGTACTTC
CASSLAQVPGLAANPSNYEQYF
>TRBJ2-1|TRBD2|many|TRBV7-8
TGTGCCAGCAGTCTACTAGCGGGGGAAGGAAATGAGCAGTTCTTC
CASSLLAGEGNEQFF
>TRBJ2-3|TRBD2|many|TRBV27
TGTGCCAGCATCTCCATAGCGGGGAGGACGCAGTATTTT
CASISIAGRTQYF
>TRBJ1-2|NA|many|TRBV7-9
TGTGCCAGCAGCTTAGGCTTAGGGGAAGGGGGCTACACCTTC
CASSLGLGEGGYTF
>TRBJ1-1|NA|many|TRBV5-1
TGCGCCAGCAGCTTGGATGCCACTTCTCCGGGGGCTTTCTTT
CASSLDATSPGAFF
>TRBJ1-3|NA|many|TRBV27
TGTGCCAGCAGGATGTTTAGGGGCTCTGGAAACACCATATATTTT
CASRMFRGSGNTIYF
>TRBJ1-6|NA|few|TRBV4-2
TGTGCCAGCAGCCAAAAAAGGGGGGCGGATTCACCCCTCCACTTT
CASSQKRGADSPLHF
>TRBJ1-5|NA|many|TRBV12-3/TRBV12-4
TGTGCCAGCAGTTATAACGGGAATCAGCCCCAGCATTTT
CASSYNGNQPQHF
>TRBJ2-1|NA|few|TRBV3-1
TGTGCCAGCAGCCGTGACGGCAATGAGCAGTTCTTC
CASSRDGNEQFF
>TRBJ2-1|TRBD2|many|TRBV7-3
TGTGCCAGCAGCTTTAGCGGGGGGGCCGGCAATGAGCAGTTCTTC
CASSFSGGAGNEQFF
>TRBJ1-6|TRBD1|many|TRBV3-1
TGTGCCAGCAGCACGCAGGGGGGCGGGTCACCCCTCCACTTT
CASSTQGGGSPLHF
>TRBJ2-5|TRBD2|many|TRBV5-1
TGCGCCAGCAGCTTGTTGAGCGGGAAGGGCGGAGAGACCCAGTACTTC
CASSLLSGKGGETQYF
>TRBJ1-1|NA|many|TRBV30
TGTGCCTGGAGCCAAAGGGTCCCACGCGGGACTGAAGCTTTCTTT
CAWSQRVPRGTEAFF
>TRBJ2-2|TRBD2|many|TRBV7-8
TGTGCCAGCAGCTTAAGGTCCCACAGCGGGGGAACGGCCGGGGAGCTGTTTTTT
CASSLRSHSGGTAGELFF
>TRBJ2-3|NA|many|TRBV7-9
TGTGCCAGCAGCTTAGTGGCGGGGACGACAGATACGCAGTATTTT
CASSLVAGTTDTQYF
>TRBJ2-3|TRBD2|many|TRBV20-1
TGCAGTGCCCTTTCTAGCGGGCGTGGGGATACGCAGTATTTT
CSALSSGRGDTQYF
>TRBJ2-7|TRBD2|few|TRBV13
TGTGCCAGCAGCCCCGTGCCGGGGGGAAAGGTCTACGAGCAGTACTTC
CASSPVPGGKVYEQYF
>TRBJ2-3|NA|NA|TRBV14
TGTGCCAGCAGCCAAGGGTATCAGGCGCAGTATTTT
CASSQGYQAQYF
>TRBJ1-6|NA|many|TRBV19
TGTGCCAGTAGCCGTAGCTCCTATAATTCACCCCTCCACTTT
CASSRSSYNSPLHF
>TRBJ2-3|TRBD2|many|TRBV19
TGTGCCAGTAGTGCTGGGACTAGCGGAGGGTGGGCAGATACGCAGTATTTT
CASSAGTSGGWADTQYF
>TRBJ1-2|TRBD1|many|TRBV2
TGTGCCTTCGGCCAGGGGGCGTATATCTATGGCTACACCTTC
CAFGQGAYIYGYTF
>TRBJ2-7|TRBD1|many|TRBV5-4
TGTGCCAGCAGCTCAAGACAGGGTTCCTACGAGCAGTACTTC
CASSSRQGSYEQYF
>TRBJ1-2|NA|many|TRBV12-3/TRBV12-4
TGTGCCAGCAGTTTAGGCCGCGGGACCTGGGGGGGCTACACCTTC
CASSLGRGTWGGYTF
>TRBJ2-1|NA|many|TRBV20-1
TGCAGTGCGAAGGGAGTGAGAGCCTACAATGAGCAGTTCTTC
CSAKGVRAYNEQFF
>TRBJ1-2|TRBD1|few|TRBV12-5
TGTGCTAGTGGTTTTCGACAGGGTGGCTATGGCTACACCTTC
CASGFRQGGYGYTF
>TRBJ2-7|NA|NA|TRBV6-2/TRBV6-3
TGTGCCAGCAGTTATTCGGCAGAGAACTCCTACGAGCAGTACTTC
CASSYSAENSYEQYF